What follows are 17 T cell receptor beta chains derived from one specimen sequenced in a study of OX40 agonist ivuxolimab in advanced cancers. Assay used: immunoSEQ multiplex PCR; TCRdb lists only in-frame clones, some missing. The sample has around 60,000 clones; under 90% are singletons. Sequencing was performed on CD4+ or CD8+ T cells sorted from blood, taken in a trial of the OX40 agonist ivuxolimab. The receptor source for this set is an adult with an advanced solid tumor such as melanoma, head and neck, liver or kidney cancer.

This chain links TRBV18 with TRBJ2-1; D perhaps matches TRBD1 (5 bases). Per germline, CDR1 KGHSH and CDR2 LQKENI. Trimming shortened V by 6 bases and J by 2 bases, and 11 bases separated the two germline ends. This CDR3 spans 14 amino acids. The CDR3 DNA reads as TGTGCCAGCTCGCGGCAGGGAACCTACAATGAGCAGTTCTTC. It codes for CASSRQGTYNEQFF.

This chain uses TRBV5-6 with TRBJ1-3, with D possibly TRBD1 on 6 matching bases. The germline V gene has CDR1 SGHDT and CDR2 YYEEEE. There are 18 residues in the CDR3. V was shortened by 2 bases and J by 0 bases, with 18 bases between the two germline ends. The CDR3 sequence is CASSFLEQGSRSGNTIYF. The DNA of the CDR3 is TGTGCCAGCAGCTTCTTAGAACAGGGTTCCCGCTCTGGAAACACCATATATTTT.

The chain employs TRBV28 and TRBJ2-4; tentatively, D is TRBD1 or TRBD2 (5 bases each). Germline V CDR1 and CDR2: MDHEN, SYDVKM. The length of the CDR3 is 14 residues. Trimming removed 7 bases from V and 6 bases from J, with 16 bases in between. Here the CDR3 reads CASTNGAKLNIQYF. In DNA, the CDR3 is TGTGCCAGCACCAACGGGGCGAAGTTAAACATTCAGTACTTC. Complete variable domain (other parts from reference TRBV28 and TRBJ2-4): DVKVTQSSRYLVKRTGEKVFLECVQDMDHENMFWYRQDPGLGLRLIYFSYDVKMKEKGDIPEGYSVSREKKERFSLILESASTNQTSMYLCASTNGAKLNIQYFGAGTRLSVL.

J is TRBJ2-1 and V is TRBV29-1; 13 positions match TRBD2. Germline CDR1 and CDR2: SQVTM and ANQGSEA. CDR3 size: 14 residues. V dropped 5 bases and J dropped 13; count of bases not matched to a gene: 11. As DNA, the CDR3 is TGCAGCGTTCGTTCCGGGACTAGCGGGAATACTCAGTTCTTC. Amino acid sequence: CSVRSGTSGNTQFF.

DNA for the CDR3: TGTGCCAGCAGCTTCGCCGGGACAACAAACACTGAAGCTTTCTTT. Protein: CASSFAGTTNTEAFF. This rearrangement joins TRBV7-8 to TRBJ1-1, with D possibly being TRBD1 (6 bases). The CDR3 runs 15 residues. V lost 3 bases and J lost 2, with 13 bases in between. The germline gives CDR1 SGHVS, CDR2 FQNEAQ.

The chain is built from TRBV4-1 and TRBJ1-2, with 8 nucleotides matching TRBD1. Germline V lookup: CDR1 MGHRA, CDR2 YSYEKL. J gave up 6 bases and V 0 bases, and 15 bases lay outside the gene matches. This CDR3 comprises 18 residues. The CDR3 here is CASSQEESRGLTGNGYTF. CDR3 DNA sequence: TGCGCCAGCAGCCAAGAAGAGAGCAGGGGGCTCACCGGGAATGGCTACACCTTC.

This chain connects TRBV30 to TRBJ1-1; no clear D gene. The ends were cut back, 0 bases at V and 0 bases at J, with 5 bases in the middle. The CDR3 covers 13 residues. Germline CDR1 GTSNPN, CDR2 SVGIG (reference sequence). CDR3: CAWSVLMNTEAFF. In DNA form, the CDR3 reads TGTGCCTGGAGTGTCTTAATGAACACTGAAGCTTTCTTT.

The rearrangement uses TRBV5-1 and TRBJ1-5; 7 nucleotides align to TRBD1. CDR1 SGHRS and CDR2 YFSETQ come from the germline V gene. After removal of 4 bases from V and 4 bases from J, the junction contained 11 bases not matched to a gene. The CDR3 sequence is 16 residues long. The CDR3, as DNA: TGCGCCAGCAGCCCCGAAATTACAGGGGATAATCAGCCCCAGCATTTT. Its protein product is CASSPEITGDNQPQHF. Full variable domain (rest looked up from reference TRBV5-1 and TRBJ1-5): KAGVTQTPRYLIKTRGQQVTLSCSPISGHRSVSWYQQTPGQGLQFLFEYFSETQRNKGNFPGRFSGRQFSNSRSEMNVSTLELGDSALYLCASSPEITGDNQPQHFGDGTRLSIL.

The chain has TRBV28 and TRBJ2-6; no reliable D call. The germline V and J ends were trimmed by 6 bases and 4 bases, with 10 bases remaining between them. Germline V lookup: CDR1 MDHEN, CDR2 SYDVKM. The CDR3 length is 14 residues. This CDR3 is CASRRDQGANVLTF. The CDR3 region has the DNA TGTGCCAGCAGGCGCGATCAGGGGGCCAACGTCCTGACTTTC. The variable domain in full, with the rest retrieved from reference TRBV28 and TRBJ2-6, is DVKVTQSSRYLVKRTGEKVFLECVQDMDHENMFWYRQDPGLGLRLIYFSYDVKMKEKGDIPEGYSVSREKKERFSLILESASTNQTSMYLCASRRDQGANVLTFGAGSRLTVL.

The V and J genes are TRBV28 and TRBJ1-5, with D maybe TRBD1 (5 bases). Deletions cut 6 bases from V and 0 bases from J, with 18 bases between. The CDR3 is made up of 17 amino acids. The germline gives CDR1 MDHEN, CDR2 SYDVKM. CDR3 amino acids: CASRSSKGKGSNQPQHF. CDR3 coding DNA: TGTGCCAGCAGGTCCTCCAAGGGGAAAGGTAGCAATCAGCCCCAGCATTTT. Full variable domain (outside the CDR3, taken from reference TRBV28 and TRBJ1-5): DVKVTQSSRYLVKRTGEKVFLECVQDMDHENMFWYRQDPGLGLRLIYFSYDVKMKEKGDIPEGYSVSREKKERFSLILESASTNQTSMYLCASRSSKGKGSNQPQHFGDGTRLSIL.

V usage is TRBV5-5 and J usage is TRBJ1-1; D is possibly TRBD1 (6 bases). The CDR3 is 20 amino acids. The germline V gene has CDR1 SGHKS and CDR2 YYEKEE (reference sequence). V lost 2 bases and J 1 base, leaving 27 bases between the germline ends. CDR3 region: CASSFKFLGQGFFRNTEAFF. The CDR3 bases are TGTGCCAGCAGCTTTAAATTTTTGGGGCAGGGGTTTTTTCGGAACACTGAAGCTTTCTTT. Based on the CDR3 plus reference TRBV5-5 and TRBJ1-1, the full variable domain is DAGVTQSPTHLIKTRGQQVTLRCSPISGHKSVSWYQQVLGQGPQFIFQYYEKEERGRGNFPDRFSARQFPNYSSELNVNALLLGDSALYLCASSFKFLGQGFFRNTEAFFGQGTRLTVV.

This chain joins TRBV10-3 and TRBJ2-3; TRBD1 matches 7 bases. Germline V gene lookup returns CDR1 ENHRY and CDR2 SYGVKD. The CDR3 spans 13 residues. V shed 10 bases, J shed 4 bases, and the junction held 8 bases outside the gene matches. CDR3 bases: TGTGCCACTGAGGGGGCGGAAGCAGATACGCAGTATTTT. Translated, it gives CATEGAEADTQYF.

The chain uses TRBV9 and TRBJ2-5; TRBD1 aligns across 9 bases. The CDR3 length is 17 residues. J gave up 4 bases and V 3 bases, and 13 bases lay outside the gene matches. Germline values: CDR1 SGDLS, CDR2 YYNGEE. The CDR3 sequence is CASSAERGDREPETQYF. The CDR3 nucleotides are TGTGCCAGCAGCGCCGAACGTGGGGACAGGGAGCCAGAGACCCAGTACTTC. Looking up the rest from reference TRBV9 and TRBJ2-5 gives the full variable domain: DSGVTQTPKHLITATGQRVTLRCSPRSGDLSVYWYQQSLDQGLQFLIQYYNGEERAKGNILERFSAQQFPDLHSELNLSSLELGDSALYFCASSAERGDREPETQYFGPGTRLLVL.

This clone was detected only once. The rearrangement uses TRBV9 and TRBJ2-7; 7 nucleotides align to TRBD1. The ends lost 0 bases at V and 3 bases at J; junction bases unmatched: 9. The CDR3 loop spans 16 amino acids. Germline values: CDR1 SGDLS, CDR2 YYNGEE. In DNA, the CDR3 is TGTGCCAGCAGCGTAGGACGATTGGGACAGAACTACGAGCAGTACTTC. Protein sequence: CASSVGRLGQNYEQYF.

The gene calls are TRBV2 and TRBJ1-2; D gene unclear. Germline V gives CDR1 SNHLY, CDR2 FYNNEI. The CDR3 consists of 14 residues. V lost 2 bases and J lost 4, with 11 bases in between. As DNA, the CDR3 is TGTGCCAGCAGTGAAAGGCCGCTGGGCTATGGCTACACCTTC. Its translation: CASSERPLGYGYTF.

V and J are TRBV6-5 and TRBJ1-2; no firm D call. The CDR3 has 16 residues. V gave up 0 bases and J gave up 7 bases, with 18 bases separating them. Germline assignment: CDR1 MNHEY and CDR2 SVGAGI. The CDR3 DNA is TGTGCCAGCAGTTACTCGACCCTCCCAGTGCGGGGTGGCTACACCTTC. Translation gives CASSYSTLPVRGGYTF.

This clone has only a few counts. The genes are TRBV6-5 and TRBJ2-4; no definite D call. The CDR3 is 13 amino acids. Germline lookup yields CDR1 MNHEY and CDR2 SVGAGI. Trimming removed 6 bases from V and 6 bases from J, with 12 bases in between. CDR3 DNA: TGTGCCAGCAGCCTCCAAATGGGAAACATTCAGTACTTC. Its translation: CASSLQMGNIQYF.